What follows are 27 T cell receptor beta chains derived from one specimen sequenced in a study of blood T cells in healthy people across ages. Primers used in a second PCR of about 7 to 12 cycles were a sample-barcoded 5' primer and a J-beta primer mix. MiXCR, run by TCRdb on the 5' RACE reads, gives a single entry per CDR3 protein. The sample contains around 500,000 distinct CDR3 sequences, roughly a quarter of which appear only once. This sample was shared with a second study, whose subject was T cells of mothers and their children.

Sample: blood. The receptors were sampled from a boy aged 2 to 10 in good health.

In its sample, this clonotype was seen a few times. This chain uses TRBV5-6 with TRBJ2-5; TRBD2 agrees at 7 bases. The DNA end lines up better with TRBJ2-1; the J call may be wrong. The CDR3 loop spans 13 amino acids. Germline V gene sequence: CDR1 SGHDT, CDR2 YYEEEE. Here the CDR3 reads CASSSSSGNEQFF. CDR3 coding DNA: TGTGCCAGCAGTTCGTCTAGCGGCAATGAGCAGTTCTTC.

V is TRBV6-6 and J is TRBJ2-5, with D hard to call. CDR3 length: 10 amino acids. The V gene's germline CDR1 is MNHNY and CDR2 SVGAGI (reference sequence). Trimming left V 10 bases short and J 5 bases short, with 8 bases between. The chain's CDR3 is CATGAETQYF. As DNA, the CDR3 is TGTGCCACCGGCGCGGAGACCCAGTACTTC.

This clonotype has at least ten counts. The chain joins TRBV4-3 to TRBJ1-4; 9 positions match TRBD1. Germline V gene sequence: CDR1 LGHNA, CDR2 YSLEER. The CDR3 consists of 16 residues. V was pared by 1 base and J by 4 bases, with 4 bases of the junction left unmatched. The chain's CDR3 is CASSQGSGQGNEKLFF. CDR3 DNA: TGCGCCAGCAGCCAAGGTTCGGGACAGGGTAATGAAAAACTGTTTTTT.

CDR3 residues: CASSQGGRRETQYF. The DNA of the CDR3 is TGTGCCAGCAGCCAAGGAGGGCGGAGAGAGACCCAGTACTTC. The rearrangement joins TRBV14 to TRBJ2-5; a possible D gene is TRBD2 (5 bases). The ends were cut back, 1 base at V and 4 bases at J, with 10 bases in the middle. Germline assignment: CDR1 SGHDN and CDR2 FVKESK. This CDR3 has 14 residues.

The chain recombines TRBV12-3 or TRBV12-4 with TRBJ2-1; TRBD1 might be the D (8 bases). This CDR3 is 14 amino acids long. Trimming removed 6 bases at V and 5 bases at J, with 14 bases between. The CDR3 region is CASSRTGGDNEQFF. DNA for the CDR3: TGTGCCAGCAGCAGAACAGGGGGGGACAATGAGCAGTTCTTC.

This chain joins TRBV12-5 and TRBJ1-6; maybe TRBD1 (5 bases). V lost 0 bases and J lost 9, with 15 bases in between. This CDR3 has 16 residues. Germline V gene sequence: CDR1 LGHNT, CDR2 FRNRAP. CDR3 DNA: TGTGCTAGTGGTTTGGTACAAACAAGGGGAAGTTCACCCCTCCACTTT. Its protein is CASGLVQTRGSSPLHF.

Written as DNA, the CDR3 is TGTGCCAGCATTAGAGCCCTAGCGGGAGGTGGGATCGGGGAGACCCAGTACTTC. Protein: CASIRALAGGGIGETQYF. This chain connects TRBV6-5 to TRBJ2-5; 11 nucleotides align to TRBD2. V shed 7 bases, J shed 5 bases, and the junction held 18 bases outside the gene matches. This CDR3 is built from 18 residues. The V gene's germline CDR1 is MNHEY and CDR2 SVGAGI.

V and J are TRBV6-5 and TRBJ1-3; TRBD1 matches 9 bases. CDR1 and CDR2 (germline): MNHEY, SVGAGI. The CDR3 extends over 14 amino acids. The ends lost 6 bases at V and 4 bases at J; junction bases unmatched: 4. The CDR3 DNA reads TGTGCCAGCAGCAGTACAGGGGGCGGAAACACCATATATTTT. Amino acids: CASSSTGGGNTIYF.

This clonotype was found many times. J is TRBJ2-5 and V is TRBV10-3; 7 bases align to TRBD1. Germline-derived CDR1 and CDR2 are ENHRY and SYGVKD. J gave up 4 bases and V 5 bases, and 10 bases lay outside the gene matches. The CDR3 consists of 15 residues. The CDR3 sequence: CAISPTGDERETQYF. The CDR3 nucleotides read TGTGCCATCAGTCCAACAGGGGATGAGAGAGAGACCCAGTACTTC.

This clonotype was found a few times. This chain uses TRBV29-1 with TRBJ2-2, with 8 bases lining up with TRBD2. The CDR3 is 15 residues long. V trimming: 7 bases; J trimming: 4 bases; junction bases outside the gene matches: 11. From germline, CDR1 is SQVTM and CDR2 ANQGSEA. The CDR3 region is CSAQRERGVTGELFF. CDR3 bases: TGCAGCGCTCAGCGGGAGCGGGGTGTCACCGGGGAGCTGTTTTTT.

There are a few counts of this clonotype. V and J are TRBV10-3 and TRBJ2-2, with unresolved D. Germline V gene sequence: CDR1 ENHRY, CDR2 SYGVKD. The ends were cut back, 1 base at V and 1 base at J, with 22 bases in the middle. The CDR3 loop spans 20 amino acids. The CDR3 is CAISEFVVGSSRKNTGELFF. The DNA for the CDR3 is TGTGCCATCAGTGAGTTCGTCGTGGGGTCCTCGAGAAAGAACACCGGGGAGCTGTTTTTT.

V and J are TRBV11-2 and TRBJ1-6; D not resolved. V lost 4 bases and J 14 bases, leaving 12 bases between the germline ends. This CDR3 has 12 amino acids. The germline CDR1 and CDR2 sequences are SGHAT and FQNNGV. CDR3 residues: CASSYWQETLHF. The CDR3 nucleotides are TGTGCCAGCAGCTACTGGCAGGAAACCCTCCACTTT.

This clonotype occurred a few times. The V gene is TRBV11-2, the J gene TRBJ1-1, with 7 bases lining up with TRBD1. Germline V CDR1 and CDR2: SGHAT, FQNNGV. CDR3 size: 16 residues. V gave up 5 bases and J gave up 2 bases; unmatched junction bases: 11. DNA of the CDR3: TGTGCCAGCAGCCGAGGAGGGGGCACAAGAAACACTGAAGCTTTCTTT. Protein product: CASSRGGGTRNTEAFF.

The chain has TRBV20-1 and TRBJ2-1; D not resolved. This CDR3 has 14 amino acids. Germline V gives CDR1 DFQATT, CDR2 SNEGSKA (reference sequence). V was cut by 6 bases and J by 0 bases, with 12 bases left in between. CDR3 in DNA: TGCAGTGCCCAAAGCGAGAGCTCCTACAATGAGCAGTTCTTC. Translation: CSAQSESSYNEQFF.

The rearrangement joins TRBV7-2 to TRBJ1-4; 8 nucleotides agree with TRBD1. Germline V lookup: CDR1 SGHTA, CDR2 FQGNSA. The J segment lost 6 bases and the V segment lost 8 bases, leaving 8 bases of the junction unmatched. The CDR3 covers 14 residues. The DNA of the CDR3 is TGTGCCAGCGGCGTAGGACAGGGCCATGAAAAACTGTTTTTT. It encodes CASGVGQGHEKLFF. The full variable domain, rest sourced from reference TRBV7-2 and TRBJ1-4, is GAGVSQSPSNKVTEKGKDVELRCDPISGHTALYWYRQSLGQGLEFLIYFQGNSAPDKSGLPSDRFSAERTGGSVSTLTIQRTQQEDSAVYLCASGVGQGHEKLFFGSGTQLSVL.

The count of this clonotype is one. The chain carries TRBV24-1 and TRBJ2-1, with no clear D. CDR3 length: 13 residues. Germline CDR1 KGHDR, CDR2 SFDVKD. V lost 5 bases and J lost 8, with 12 bases in between. CDR3 bases: TGTGCCACCAGTGGGAGTGTGCCCCATGAGCAGTTCTTC. This codes for CATSGSVPHEQFF.

This clonotype turned up a few times. V gene TRBV29-1 combines with J gene TRBJ2-1; D call uncertain. Matching the DNA end better, TRBJ2-5 makes the J call doubtful. Germline CDR1 and CDR2: SQVTM and ANQGSEA. This CDR3 region has 13 residues. The CDR3 DNA sequence: TGCAGCGGTGATCTCGCAGATACGGAGACCCAGTACTTC. It codes for CSGDLADTETQYF.

This clonotype has only a few counts. This rearrangement joins TRBV10-3 to TRBJ1-1; possible D gene TRBD1, 6 bases. Germline V gene sequence: CDR1 ENHRY, CDR2 SYGVKD. The CDR3 totals 13 residues. Trimming shortened V by 0 bases and J by 7 bases, and 9 bases separated the two germline ends. CDR3 in DNA: TGTGCCATCAGTGAGTCGCCAGGGGATGAAGCTTTCTTT. This gives the protein CAISESPGDEAFF.

This clonotype was counted a few times. This chain joins TRBV2 and TRBJ1-6; the D gene is possibly TRBD1 (5 bases). CDR1 is SNHLY, CDR2 FYNNEI, per germline. This CDR3 spans 15 amino acids. Trimming stripped 5 bases from V and 2 bases from J, with 10 bases between. The DNA of the CDR3 is TGTGCCAGCAGTTCCCCGACAGCCTATAATTCACCCCTCCACTTT. It codes for CASSSPTAYNSPLHF.

A few counts support this clonotype. The chain joins TRBV2 to TRBJ2-1; 9 bases line up with TRBD2. Germline CDR1 is SNHLY and CDR2 is FYNNEI. The CDR3 extends over 16 amino acids. Losses at the gene ends were 2 bases for V and 4 bases for J; bases not matched to a gene: 6. The CDR3 DNA reads as TGTGCCAGCAGTGAAAGGGCTAGCGGGGCGTACAATGAGCAGTTCTTC. This gives the protein CASSERASGAYNEQFF.

In its sample, this clonotype was seen a few times. The V call is TRBV6-5, the J call TRBJ2-7; D possibly matches TRBD1 or TRBD2 (5 bases each). In germline, CDR1 is MNHEY, CDR2 SVGAGI. Trimming took off 5 bases at V and 2 bases at J, with 13 bases between the two ends. The CDR3 covers 14 residues. The CDR3: CASSPGWGPYEQYF. CDR3 in DNA: TGTGCCAGCAGTCCAGGGTGGGGACCCTACGAGCAGTACTTC.

The V and J genes are TRBV12-3 or TRBV12-4 and TRBJ2-3, with TRBD2 identical over 13 bases. The CDR3 has 17 residues. With V trimmed by 2 bases and J by 2 bases, 4 bases remained unmatched. This chain's CDR3 is CASSLRLAGGLTDTQYF. The CDR3 coding sequence is TGTGCCAGCAGTTTACGACTAGCGGGAGGCCTCACAGATACGCAGTATTTT.

This clonotype was counted between two and nine times. This rearrangement joins TRBV20-1 to TRBJ2-5; 8 bases fit TRBD1. The J call may be in error: the DNA end matches TRBJ2-7 better. CDR1 and CDR2 from the germline V gene are DFQATT and SNEGSKA (reference sequence). The CDR3 sequence is 12 residues long. CDR3 bases: TGCAGTGCTGCGGACAGGGCCTACGAGCAGTACTTC. Its translation is CSAADRAYEQYF.

This chain uses TRBV12-3 or TRBV12-4 with TRBJ2-3; 10 bases are shared with TRBD1. V trimming: 2 bases; J trimming: 2 bases; junction bases outside the gene matches: 4. The CDR3 runs to 16 residues. CDR3 bases: TGTGCCAGCAGTTTAAGGGACAGGGGACTCACAGATACGCAGTATTTT. Residues: CASSLRDRGLTDTQYF.

The chain links TRBV5-1 to TRBJ1-2; TRBD1 is a possible D gene (5 bases). The germline V and J ends were trimmed by 1 base and 6 bases, with 19 bases remaining between them. Per germline, CDR1 SGHRS and CDR2 YFSETQ. The CDR3 runs 16 residues. The CDR3 DNA sequence: TGCGCCAGCAGCTTGAGTGCGCAGGGAGATGGGAATGGCTACACCTTC. Translation: CASSLSAQGDGNGYTF.

Comments on this clonotype: Mismatch with germline at one junction end may stem from a read error. The genes are TRBV4-1 and TRBJ2-7; either TRBD1 or TRBD2 may supply D (5 bases each). Looked up from germline, CDR1 is MGHRA and CDR2 is YSYEKL. CDR3 length: 16 residues. CDR3 residues: CAGSLRVGTEIYEQYF. In DNA, the CDR3 is TGCGCCGGCAGCCTTCGAGTCGGGACGGAAATCTACGAGCAGTACTTC.

This clonotype was found a few times. V is TRBV7-2 and J is TRBJ2-3, with D unresolved. The CDR3 runs 11 residues. Trimming took off 4 bases at V and 5 bases at J, with 4 bases between the two ends. Germline CDR1 is SGHTA and CDR2 is FQGNSA. The chain's CDR3 is CASSWKDTQYF. The CDR3 nucleotides are TGTGCCAGCAGCTGGAAAGATACGCAGTATTTT.